This TCR beta chain comes out of a study of cytomegalovirus exposure and HLA in healthy donors. For the study at large: A preliminary data release comprised 80 million to 95 million unique TCRs obtained from HLA-typed donors. General study findings and limits: Compared with the approximately 680-donor mean, an Asian-associated ancestry cluster reportedly had fewer N-insertions, according to a later analysis. Accurate predictions that matched the HLA-A and HLA-B alleles of most subjects were reportedly made from TCR beta sequences.

Turning to this clone: Its matching antigen is unknown.

Primers included in the PCR were 60 Vbeta and 13 Jbeta primers. Repertoires were generated with immunoSEQ multiplex PCR, while TCRdb's copy carries only in-frame clones and drops some. The sample lists 190,000 or so clones, around three quarters occurring once. The sequence derives from a boy younger than 18 in good health and CMV-seronegative. The sequencing sample was made of PBMCs.

CDR3 nucleotides: TGTGCCAGCAGGTTAGACTCCTACGAGCAGTACTTC. Translation gives CASRLDSYEQYF. V usage is TRBV5-5 and J usage is TRBJ2-7; no firm D call. The V gene lost 5 bases and the J gene lost 0 bases, with 6 bases spanning the gap. This CDR3 contains 12 residues. The germline V gene encodes CDR1 SGHKS and CDR2 YYEKEE (reference sequence).